This TCR beta chain stems from a study of PD-1 blockade in classical Hodgkin lymphoma. Overall study results and limits: Exclusion removed patients who began nivolumab under 1 year after ASCT. TCR diversity rose significantly by C4D1 in CD4+ but not CD8+ cells.

Measured with immunoSEQ multiplex PCR; TCRdb has only the in-frame clones, and not every one. The table lists 90,000 to 100,000 clones, over 75% of them singletons, with 9.4% in the top ten. Points on this clone: The antigen is unknown.

V lost 4 bases and J 6 bases, leaving 16 bases between the germline ends. The CDR3 loop spans 14 amino acids. In germline, CDR1 is SGDLS, CDR2 YYNGEE. Time point described: cycle 4 day 1 (C4D1), after around six weeks of nivolumab. Relapse was seen in all patients after autologous stem cell transplantation, and brentuximab vedotin exposure was variable. The clonotype comes from a human donor with classical Hodgkin lymphoma. This specimen was peripheral blood mononuclear cells (PBMCs), taken before the fourth cycle of nivolumab. The chain uses TRBV9 and TRBJ1-1, with D perhaps TRBD1 (6 bases). CDR3 nucleotide sequence: TGTGCCAGCAGCTCCCAACAGGGAGGGCCTGAAGCTTTCTTT. It codes for CASSSQQGGPEAFF. The full variable domain, completed using reference TRBV9 and TRBJ1-1, is DSGVTQTPKHLITATGQRVTLRCSPRSGDLSVYWYQQSLDQGLQFLIQYYNGEERAKGNILERFSAQQFPDLHSELNLSSLELGDSALYFCASSSQQGGPEAFFGQGTRLTVV.